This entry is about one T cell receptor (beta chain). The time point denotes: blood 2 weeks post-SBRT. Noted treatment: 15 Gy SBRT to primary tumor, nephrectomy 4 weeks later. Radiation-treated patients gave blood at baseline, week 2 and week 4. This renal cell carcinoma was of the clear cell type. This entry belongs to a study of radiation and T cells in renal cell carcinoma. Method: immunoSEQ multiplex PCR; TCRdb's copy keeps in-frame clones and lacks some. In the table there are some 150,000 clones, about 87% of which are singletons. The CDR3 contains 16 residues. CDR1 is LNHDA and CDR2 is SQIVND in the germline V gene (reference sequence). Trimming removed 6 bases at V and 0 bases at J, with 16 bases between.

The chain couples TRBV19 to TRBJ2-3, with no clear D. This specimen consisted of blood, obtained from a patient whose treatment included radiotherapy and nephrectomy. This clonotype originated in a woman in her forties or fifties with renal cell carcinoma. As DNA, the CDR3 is TGTGCCAGTAGACGGGCTGGCGCGGAAAGCACAGATACGCAGTATTTT. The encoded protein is CASRRAGAESTDTQYF.